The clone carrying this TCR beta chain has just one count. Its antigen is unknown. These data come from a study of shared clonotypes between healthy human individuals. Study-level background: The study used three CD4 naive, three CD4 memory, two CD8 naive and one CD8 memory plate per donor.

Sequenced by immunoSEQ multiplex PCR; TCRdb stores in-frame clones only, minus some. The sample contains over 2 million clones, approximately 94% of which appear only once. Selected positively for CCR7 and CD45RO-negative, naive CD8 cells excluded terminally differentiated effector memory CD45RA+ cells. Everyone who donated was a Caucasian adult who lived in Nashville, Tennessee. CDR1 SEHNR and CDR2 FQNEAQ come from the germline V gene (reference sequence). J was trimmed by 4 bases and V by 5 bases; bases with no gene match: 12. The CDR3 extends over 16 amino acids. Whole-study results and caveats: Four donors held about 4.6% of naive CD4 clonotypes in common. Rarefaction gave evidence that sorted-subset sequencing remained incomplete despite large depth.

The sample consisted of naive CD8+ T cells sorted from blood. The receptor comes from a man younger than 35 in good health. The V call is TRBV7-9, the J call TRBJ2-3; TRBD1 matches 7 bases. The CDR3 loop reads CASSQTTGSAADTQYF. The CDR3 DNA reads TGTGCCAGCAGCCAGACGACAGGGTCGGCAGCAGATACGCAGTATTTT.